These T cell receptor beta chains were read from a single sample in a study of metastatic and nonmetastatic thyroid tumors. With MiXCR, TCRdb reprocessed the PCR reads. The repertoire holds roughly 55,000 clones, with 15% to 20% as singletons. Sequencing was performed on blood. The receptor set was obtained from a male donor with papillary thyroid cancer or a benign thyroid nodule (not recorded which). Some clones in this sample may be carry-over from other donors' samples. The CDR3 runs from the conserved cysteine through the conserved F or W. Fields, in order: D gene, clone size, J gene, V gene, CDR3 protein, CDR3 DNA. D genes are given only for firm matches. Clone sizes are given selectively: once, few, many, or a class where the clone is expanded.

D: -; size: many; J: TRBJ1-4; V: TRBV6-5; CDR3: CASSYEGEKLFF; DNA: TGTGCCAGCAGTTACGAGGGAGAAAAACTGTTTTTT
D: TRBD1; size: many; J: TRBJ1-4; V: TRBV10-3; CDR3: CAISETGGNEKLFF; DNA: TGTGCCATCAGTGAGACAGGGGGCAATGAAAAACTGTTTTTT
D: TRBD1; size: medium-sized; J: TRBJ1-5; V: TRBV20-1; CDR3: CSATDRNGDQPQHF; DNA: TGCAGTGCTACGGACAGGAATGGTGATCAGCCCCAGCATTTT
D: TRBD2; size: many; J: TRBJ2-5; V: TRBV20-1; CDR3: CSAGTSTETQYF; DNA: TGCAGTGCTGGGACTAGCACTGAGACCCAGTACTTC
D: TRBD1; size: -; J: TRBJ2-3; V: TRBV6-1; CDR3: CASTHGDRGSDTQYF; DNA: TGTGCCAGCACCCACGGAGACAGGGGCTCAGATACGCAGTATTTT
D: -; size: many; J: TRBJ1-4; V: TRBV30; CDR3: CAWKSDEKLFF; DNA: TGTGCCTGGAAGTCTGATGAAAAACTGTTTTTT
D: TRBD1; size: -; J: TRBJ2-3; V: TRBV30; CDR3: CAWGQGASDTQYF; DNA: TGTGCCTGGGGACAGGGGGCGAGTGATACGCAGTATTTT
D: -; size: many; J: TRBJ1-3; V: TRBV9; CDR3: CASSSYMEASGNTIYF; DNA: TGTGCCAGCAGCTCGTATATGGAAGCCTCTGGAAACACCATATATTTT
D: -; size: many; J: TRBJ2-5; V: TRBV9; CDR3: CASSVGLQETQYF; DNA: TGTGCCAGCAGCGTAGGGCTCCAAGAGACCCAGTACTTC
D: -; size: many; J: TRBJ1-6; V: TRBV3-1; CDR3: CASSQGTPEQGSPYNSPLHF; DNA: TGTGCCAGCAGCCAAGGGACCCCGGAGCAGGGAAGTCCCTATAATTCACCCCTCCACTTT
D: TRBD2; size: many; J: TRBJ2-1; V: TRBV20-1; CDR3: CSARDYGAGGPVGNEQFF; DNA: TGCAGTGCTAGAGATTACGGGGCGGGAGGGCCGGTGGGGAATGAGCAGTTCTTC
D: -; size: medium-sized; J: TRBJ1-3; V: TRBV6-5; CDR3: CASSYRGTAEIYF; DNA: TGTGCCAGCAGTTACCGGGGAACAGCCGAAATATATTTT
D: -; size: many; J: TRBJ2-2; V: TRBV6-1; CDR3: CATSLQVNTGELFF; DNA: TGTGCCACTTCACTACAGGTGAACACCGGGGAGCTGTTTTTT
D: -; size: many; J: TRBJ1-2; V: TRBV28; CDR3: CASSLSGARLYGYTF; DNA: TGTGCCAGCAGTTTATCGGGCGCCCGGCTCTATGGCTACACCTTC
D: -; size: -; J: TRBJ1-2; V: TRBV20-1; CDR3: CSASNPADYGYTF; DNA: TGCAGTGCTAGTAACCCGGCGGACTATGGCTACACCTTC
D: TRBD2; size: -; J: TRBJ2-5; V: TRBV5-1; CDR3: CASSTSGTETKYF; DNA: TGCGCCAGCAGCACTAGCGGTACAGAGACCAAGTACTTC
D: -; size: many; J: TRBJ1-2; V: TRBV7-2; CDR3: CASSLRTYGYTF; DNA: TGTGCCAGCAGCTTACGTACCTATGGCTACACCTTC
D: -; size: many; J: TRBJ2-2; V: TRBV27; CDR3: CASRGLGGVGGELFF; DNA: TGTGCCAGCAGGGGACTCGGAGGTGTTGGCGGGGAGCTGTTTTTT
D: TRBD1; size: few; J: TRBJ2-2; V: TRBV5-1; CDR3: CASSLAGTGETGELFF; DNA: TGCGCCAGCAGCTTGGCCGGGACAGGGGAAACCGGGGAGCTGTTTTTT
D: -; size: many; J: TRBJ2-3; V: TRBV9; CDR3: CASSVAEGGTDTQYF; DNA: TGTGCCAGCAGCGTAGCAGAGGGGGGCACAGATACGCAGTATTTT
D: -; size: -; J: TRBJ2-3; V: TRBV27; CDR3: CASTRGNLYSTDTQYF; DNA: TGTGCCAGCACGCGGGGCAACCTTTATAGCACAGATACGCAGTATTTT
D: TRBD2; size: -; J: TRBJ2-3; V: TRBV6-1; CDR3: CASMAGASDTQYF; DNA: TGTGCCAGCATGGCGGGAGCTTCAGATACGCAGTATTTT
D: -; size: once; J: TRBJ2-7; V: TRBV30; CDR3: CALVRTASYEQYF; DNA: TGTGCCCTGGTTCGGACAGCGTCCTACGAGCAGTACTTC
D: -; size: -; J: TRBJ1-5; V: TRBV19; CDR3: CASNIVGGSRQPQHF; DNA: TGTGCCAGTAATATAGTTGGGGGATCACGTCAGCCCCAGCATTTT
D: TRBD1; size: many; J: TRBJ1-2; V: TRBV2; CDR3: CASRTGGLGYTF; DNA: TGTGCCAGCAGGACAGGGGGTCTAGGCTACACCTTC
D: -; size: once; J: TRBJ1-5; V: TRBV30; CDR3: CAWSHGDNQPQHF; DNA: TGTGCCTGGAGTCATGGGGACAATCAGCCCCAGCATTTT
D: -; size: -; J: TRBJ2-2; V: TRBV19; CDR3: CASTPPWDTGELFF; DNA: TGTGCCAGTACCCCCCCGTGGGACACCGGGGAGCTGTTTTTT
D: TRBD1; size: -; J: TRBJ1-2; V: TRBV6-5; CDR3: CASSYQKDRDNCYTF; DNA: TGTGCCAGCAGTTACCAGAAGGACAGGGATAATTGCTATACCTTC
D: -; size: many; J: TRBJ1-1; V: TRBV5-1; CDR3: CASSFETLNTEAFF; DNA: TGCGCCAGCAGCTTCGAGACATTGAACACTGAAGCTTTCTTT
D: -; size: -; J: TRBJ2-7; V: TRBV7-2; CDR3: CASKSMWSTYEQYF; DNA: TGTGCCAGCAAGTCCATGTGGAGCACCTACGAGCAGTACTTC
D: -; size: -; J: TRBJ2-7; V: TRBV20-1; CDR3: CSASPEAYEQYF; DNA: TGCAGTGCTAGCCCAGAAGCCTACGAGCAGTACTTC
D: TRBD1; size: many; J: TRBJ1-1; V: TRBV6-5; CDR3: CASSSRQGWNTEAFF; DNA: TGTGCCAGCAGTTCCCGACAGGGGTGGAACACTGAAGCTTTCTTT
D: -; size: many; J: TRBJ1-6; V: TRBV28; CDR3: CATMRALDSPLHF; DNA: TGTGCCACCATGCGGGCTCTCGATTCACCCCTCCACTTT
D: -; size: many; J: TRBJ1-5; V: TRBV3-1; CDR3: CASSQGGRYQPQHF; DNA: TGTGCCAGCAGCCAAGGAGGTAGATATCAGCCCCAGCATTTT
D: -; size: many; J: TRBJ1-1; V: TRBV20-1; CDR3: CSASNRQAFF; DNA: TGCAGTGCTAGTAACCGTCAAGCTTTCTTT
D: TRBD1; size: many; J: TRBJ1-1; V: TRBV28; CDR3: CASRETGEGTEAFF; DNA: TGTGCCAGCAGGGAGACAGGGGAGGGCACTGAAGCTTTCTTT
D: -; size: -; J: TRBJ2-3; V: TRBV11-2; CDR3: CASSRWAAGLVTDTQYF; DNA: TGTGCCAGCAGCCGATGGGCGGCGGGATTGGTGACAGATACGCAGTATTTT
D: TRBD2; size: few; J: TRBJ2-3; V: TRBV6-2/TRBV6-3; CDR3: CASSGGTSGYPGSGYF; DNA: TGTGCCAGCAGTGGGGGGACTAGCGGGTACCCCGGTTCGGGGTATTTT
D: -; size: many; J: TRBJ1-5; V: TRBV3-1; CDR3: CASSPRLSNQPQHF; DNA: TGTGCCAGCAGTCCTCGCCTGAGCAATCAGCCCCAGCATTTT
D: -; size: -; J: TRBJ2-2; V: TRBV6-1; CDR3: CASSEAWEGAVGELFF; DNA: TGTGCCAGCAGTGAAGCTTGGGAGGGGGCGGTCGGGGAGCTGTTTTTT
D: -; size: many; J: TRBJ2-2; V: TRBV11-2; CDR3: CASRTGRTGELFF; DNA: TGTGCCAGCAGGACGGGTAGGACCGGGGAGCTGTTTTTT
D: TRBD1; size: many; J: TRBJ2-3; V: TRBV24-1; CDR3: CATSDGTGSPTDTQYF; DNA: TGTGCCACCAGTGATGGGACAGGATCTCCCACAGATACGCAGTATTTT
D: TRBD1; size: -; J: TRBJ1-4; V: TRBV10-3; CDR3: CAIRDRVEEKMFF; DNA: TGTGCCATTAGAGACAGGGTGGAGGAAAAAATGTTTTTT